This T cell receptor beta chain emerged from a study of graft-versus-host responses after intestinal transplantation. Method: immunoSEQ multiplex PCR; TCRdb's copy keeps in-frame clones and lacks some. The data show about 36,000 clones, approximately 93% seen once. With V trimmed by 8 bases and J by 6 bases, 8 bases remained unmatched. Looked up from germline, CDR1 is LNHDA and CDR2 is SQIVND (reference sequence). This CDR3 has 13 residues. On this clone: What it binds is unknown.

This TCR was recovered from a human donor who was the organ donor for an intestinal transplant. The chain recombines TRBV19 with TRBJ1-1; 8 bases agree with TRBD1. The sequenced sample was unstimulated CD4+ T cells sorted from spleen or lymph node cells, obtained before transplant. For the CDR3, the DNA is TGTGCCAGTCACCAGGACAGGGACGCTGAAGCTTTCTTT. It encodes CASHQDRDAEAFF.